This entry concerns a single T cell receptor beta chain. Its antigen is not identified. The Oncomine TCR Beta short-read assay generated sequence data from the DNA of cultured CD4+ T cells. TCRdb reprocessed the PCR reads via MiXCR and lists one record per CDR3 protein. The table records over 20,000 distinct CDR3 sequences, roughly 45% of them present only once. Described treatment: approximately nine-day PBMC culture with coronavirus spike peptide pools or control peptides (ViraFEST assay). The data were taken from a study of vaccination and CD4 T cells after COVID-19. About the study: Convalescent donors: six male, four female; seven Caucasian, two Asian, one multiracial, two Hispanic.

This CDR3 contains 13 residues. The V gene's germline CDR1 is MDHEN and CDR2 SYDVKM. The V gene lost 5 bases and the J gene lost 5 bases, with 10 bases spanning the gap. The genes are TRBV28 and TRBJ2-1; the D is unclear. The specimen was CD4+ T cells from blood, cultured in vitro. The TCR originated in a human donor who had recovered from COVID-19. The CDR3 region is CASSPGRDNEQFF. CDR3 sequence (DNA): TGTGCCAGCAGTCCCGGACGAGACAATGAGCAGTTCTTC.